This TCR beta chain was recorded in a study of OX40 agonist ivuxolimab in advanced cancers. Note on this clone: Its target is unknown.

Broader study findings: Doses of 0.1 to 3.0 mg/kg were accompanied by clonal expansion of CD4+ and CD8+ blood T cells by week 6.

Sequenced by immunoSEQ multiplex PCR; TCRdb stores in-frame clones only, minus some. The sample shows about 70,000 clones, 70% to 90% of them seen only once. The CDR3 loop spans 15 amino acids. With 7 bases removed from V and 0 bases from J, the gap between germline ends came to 15 bases. Germline CDR1 MDHEN, CDR2 SYDVKM. The chain uses TRBV28 and TRBJ1-2; possibly TRBD1 for D (6 bases). This specimen was CD4+ or CD8+ T cells sorted from blood, taken in a trial of the OX40 agonist ivuxolimab. This receptor was identified in an adult with an advanced solid tumor such as melanoma, head and neck, liver or kidney cancer. The DNA for the CDR3 is TGTGCCAGCACAGATCCGGGGGGCGCTAACTATGGCTACACCTTC. Amino acid sequence: CASTDPGGANYGYTF.